Each of the 17 T cell receptor beta chains below was sequenced from the same sample in a study of T-cell memory formation after mild COVID-19. TCRdb independently ran MiXCR on the 5' RACE reads; one entry per CDR3 protein. Of about 560,000 distinct CDR3 sequences detected, around 15% appear once; the ten largest clones hold around 7.8%. The specimen sequenced was PBMCs or a T cell subset sorted from them (not recorded which). The receptors originated from an adult woman who had mild COVID-19 (a few samples of this study predate the infection). Cell type and time point are not known.

In its sample, this clonotype was seen a few times. The chain employs TRBV12-3 or TRBV12-4 and TRBJ1-1; no reliable D call. Trimming shortened V by 7 bases and J by 3 bases, and 12 bases separated the two germline ends. The CDR3 has 13 amino acids. In DNA form, the CDR3 reads TGTGCCAGCACCCCCAACGCGGACACTGAAGCTTTCTTT. Its translation: CASTPNADTEAFF.

The chain recombines TRBV12-3 or TRBV12-4 with TRBJ2-3, with a possible D match to TRBD2 (5 bases). V was shortened by 1 base and J by 1 base, with 9 bases between the two germline ends. This CDR3 is 15 amino acids long. The CDR3 protein is CASSLEVSGTDTQYF. DNA of the CDR3: TGTGCCAGCAGTTTAGAAGTTAGCGGCACAGATACGCAGTATTTT.

The chain combines TRBV6-5 with TRBJ2-3; 7 bases match TRBD2. Germline V CDR1 and CDR2: MNHEY, SVGAGI. The CDR3 loop spans 15 amino acids. Trimming cost V 5 bases and J 2 bases; bases outside gene matches: 7. The CDR3 loop reads CASSPNSGITDTQYF. The DNA for the CDR3 is TGTGCCAGCAGTCCGAACAGCGGGATCACAGATACGCAGTATTTT.

This chain links TRBV6-1 with TRBJ1-5; D is ambiguous. The CDR3 is 14 amino acids. Germline values: CDR1 MNHNS, CDR2 SASEGT. With 6 bases removed from V and 1 base from J, the gap between germline ends came to 10 bases. This chain's CDR3 is CASSKPDSNQPQHF. In DNA form, the CDR3 reads TGTGCCAGCAGCAAACCGGACAGCAATCAGCCCCAGCATTTT.

This clonotype came up a few times. The chain carries TRBV29-1 and TRBJ2-6; no clear D. The germline V gene has CDR1 SQVTM and CDR2 ANQGSEA. V was cut by 4 bases and J by 5 bases, with 9 bases left in between. This CDR3 is built from 13 residues. The CDR3, as DNA: TGCAGCGTTGCACAGAGGAGGGCCAACGTCCTGACTTTC. This translates into CSVAQRRANVLTF. Based on the CDR3 plus reference TRBV29-1 and TRBJ2-6, the full variable domain is SAVISQKPSRDICQRGTSLTIQCQVDSQVTMMFWYRQQPGQSLTLIATANQGSEATYESGFVIDKFPISRPNLTFSTLTVSNMSPEDSSIYLCSVAQRRANVLTFGAGSRLTVL.

This clonotype has more than one count but fewer than ten. The chain couples TRBV12-3 or TRBV12-4 to TRBJ1-2; D gene ambiguous. Trimming took off 3 bases at V and 8 bases at J, with 7 bases between the two ends. The CDR3 runs 11 residues. The CDR3 is CASSLMGGYTF. The CDR3 region has the DNA TGTGCCAGCAGTTTGATGGGAGGCTACACCTTC.

This chain links TRBV29-1 with TRBJ2-1; D remains ambiguous. V shed 4 bases and J shed 5 bases, with 12 bases lying between them. This CDR3 region has 13 residues. The germline V gene has CDR1 SQVTM and CDR2 ANQGSEA. The CDR3 loop is CSVAVRINNEQFF. CDR3 sequence (DNA): TGCAGCGTTGCTGTCAGGATAAACAATGAGCAGTTCTTC.

At least ten counts were recorded for this clonotype. The CDR3: CASSLDRVSEQYF. For the CDR3, the DNA is TGTGCCAGCAGCTTAGACAGGGTGTCCGAGCAGTACTTC. J is TRBJ2-7 and V is TRBV7-6, with a tentative D call TRBD1 (6 bases). CDR3 size: 13 residues. The ends were cut back, 1 base at V and 6 bases at J, with 10 bases in the middle. Per the germline V gene, CDR1 is SGHVS and CDR2 is FNYEAQ.

This clonotype was found a few times. CDR3 loop: CASSFPGLAGVNYNEQFF. The CDR3 DNA reads as TGTGCCAGCAGCTTCCCGGGACTAGCGGGAGTTAACTACAATGAGCAGTTCTTC. The chain uses TRBV11-3 and TRBJ2-1; TRBD2 agrees at 14 bases. V lost 3 bases, J lost 3 bases, and 7 bases stayed unmatched. Germline V CDR1 and CDR2: SGHNT, YENEEA. The length of the CDR3 is 18 residues.

This clonotype showed up just a few times. This chain links TRBV9 with TRBJ2-2; D is possibly TRBD2 (6 bases). The CDR3 extends over 19 amino acids. V dropped 2 bases and J dropped 4 bases, with 24 bases sitting between them. Germline assignment: CDR1 SGDLS and CDR2 YYNGEE. In DNA, the CDR3 is TGTGCCAGCAGCGTCAGGACCCAGGGAATAGCCGGGGGCACCGGGGAGCTGTTTTTT. Translation: CASSVRTQGIAGGTGELFF.

This clonotype turned up a few times. The chain couples TRBV2 to TRBJ1-5; 7 bases are shared with TRBD1. The CDR3 has 18 residues. Germline assignment: CDR1 SNHLY and CDR2 FYNNEI. The V and J ends lost 6 bases and 3 bases, in that order; junction bases with no gene match: 17. This CDR3 reads CASSLLLGGRNVNQPQHF. The CDR3 DNA reads TGTGCCAGCAGCCTACTTTTAGGGGGCCGAAATGTCAATCAGCCCCAGCATTTT.

There are a few counts of this clonotype. The rearrangement links TRBV20-1 to TRBJ2-5; D tentatively fits TRBD1 or TRBD2 (6 bases each). The CDR3 extends over 13 amino acids. V lost 3 bases to trimming and J lost 2 bases, with 10 bases between them. CDR1 is DFQATT, CDR2 SNEGSKA, per germline (reference sequence). The CDR3 sequence: CSASGGLQETQYF. The CDR3 bases are TGCAGTGCTAGCGGGGGCCTACAAGAGACCCAGTACTTC.

This clonotype has just a few counts. The chain joins TRBV7-2 to TRBJ2-7, with no clear D. This CDR3 comprises 13 residues. The germline CDR1 and CDR2 sequences are SGHTA and FQGNSA. V was clipped by 5 bases and J by 5 bases, with 13 bases between them. The CDR3 protein is CASSAVSGDEQYF. Here the CDR3 DNA reads TGTGCCAGCAGCGCGGTCAGTGGCGACGAGCAGTACTTC.

This clonotype was seen only a few times. The CDR3 here is CSVGLASNPNTGELFF. DNA for the CDR3: TGCAGCGTTGGGTTGGCAAGTAACCCGAACACCGGGGAGCTGTTTTTT. The chain joins TRBV29-1 to TRBJ2-2; D uncertain. The V gene's germline CDR1 is SQVTM and CDR2 ANQGSEA. Trimming stripped 4 bases from V and 0 bases from J, with 15 bases between. CDR3 length: 16 amino acids.

The chain combines TRBV24-1 with TRBJ2-3, with TRBD1 matching 10 bases. The length of the CDR3 is 16 residues. Germline V lookup: CDR1 KGHDR, CDR2 SFDVKD. The junction had 5 bases not matched to a gene; V was cut back by 2 bases and J by 4 bases. CDR3 sequence (DNA): TGTGCCACCAGTGATTACCGCGGACAGGGGGCAGATACGCAGTATTTT. Amino acids: CATSDYRGQGADTQYF.

This clonotype was seen a few times. V and J are TRBV27 and TRBJ2-1; 11 bases fit TRBD2. Losses at the gene ends were 2 bases for V and 1 base for J; bases not matched to a gene: 10. In germline, CDR1 is MNHEY, CDR2 SMNVEV (reference sequence). CDR3 length: 19 amino acids. This chain's CDR3 is CASSLTSGSLIVSYNEQFF. The CDR3 coding sequence is TGTGCCAGCAGTTTAACTAGCGGGAGCTTGATCGTATCCTACAATGAGCAGTTCTTC.

This clonotype was counted a few times. The chain joins TRBV30 to TRBJ1-5; weak D call: TRBD1 (6 bases). The length of the CDR3 is 15 residues. In germline, CDR1 is GTSNPN, CDR2 SVGIG (reference sequence). V lost 4 bases and J 7 bases, leaving 20 bases between the germline ends. CDR3 bases: TGTGCCTGGAACGAACAGGGCGGACTCTACCAGCCCCAGCATTTT. It codes for CAWNEQGGLYQPQHF.